This T cell receptor beta chain was sequenced for a study of shared clonotypes between healthy human individuals. Notes on the study in general: Genetic and exposure-history diversity was limited by the few donors. Sample collection involved blood only; tissue repertoires are likely different.

The CDR3 spans 12 residues. Trimming took 2 bases from V and 9 from J, leaving 11 bases between them. In germline, CDR1 is SQVTM, CDR2 ANQGSEA. Assay runs were performed at deep level. In the original processing: Junction-only immunoSEQ data arrived without quality scores, meaning filtering differed. Method: immunoSEQ multiplex PCR; TCRdb's copy keeps in-frame clones and lacks some. The V and J calls and the clone size are those of that table, but D and trimming were determined from the DNA. The sample has about half a million clones, about 85% seen once; the top ten hold approximately 11%. With regard to this clone: Its antigen is unidentified.

This TCR was recovered from a woman aged 40-49 years in good health. Some clones in this sample may be carry-over from other donors' samples. The chain joins TRBV29-1 to TRBJ2-1, with D hard to call. Sequencing was done on a sample of PBMCs. The CDR3 loop is CSVEQVVTEQFF. The CDR3 bases are TGCAGCGTTGAACAGGTAGTTACTGAGCAGTTCTTC.